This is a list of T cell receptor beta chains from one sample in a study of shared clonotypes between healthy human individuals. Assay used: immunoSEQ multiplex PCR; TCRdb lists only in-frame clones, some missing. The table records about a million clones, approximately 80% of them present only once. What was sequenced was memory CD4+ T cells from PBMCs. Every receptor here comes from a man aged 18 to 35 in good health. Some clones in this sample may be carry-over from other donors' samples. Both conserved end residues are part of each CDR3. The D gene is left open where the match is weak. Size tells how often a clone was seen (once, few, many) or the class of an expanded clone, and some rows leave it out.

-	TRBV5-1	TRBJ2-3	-	TGCGCCAGCAGCCGCGGGATCTTCACAGATACGCAGTATTTT	CASSRGIFTDTQYF
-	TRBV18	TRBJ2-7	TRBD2	TGTGCCAGCTCACCACCGGGGAGGGGAGGCGAGCAGTACTTC	CASSPPGRGGEQYF
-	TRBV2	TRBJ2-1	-	TGTGCCAGTCGACGGGAGCGTTTATACAATGAGCAGTTCTTC	CASRRERLYNEQFF
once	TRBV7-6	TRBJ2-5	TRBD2	TGTGCCAGCAGCTTAAGGTTTAGCGGGAACCAAGAGACCCAGTACTTC	CASSLRFSGNQETQYF
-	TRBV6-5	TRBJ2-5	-	TGTGCCAGCAAACCGGTAGGAGGGACCCAGTACTTC	CASKPVGGTQYF
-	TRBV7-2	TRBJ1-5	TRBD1	TGTGCCAGCAGCCAGGGGGAACACCCTAATCAGCCCCAGCATTTT	CASSQGEHPNQPQHF
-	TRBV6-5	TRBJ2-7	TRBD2	TGTGCCAGCAGCCAGACTAGCGGAAAGAGGGGGGAGCAGTACTTC	CASSQTSGKRGEQYF
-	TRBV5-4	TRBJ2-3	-	TGTGCCAGCAGCTCCTCTAGCGTCAATACGCAGTATTTT	CASSSSSVNTQYF
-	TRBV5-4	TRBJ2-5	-	TGTGCCAGCAGCCCCCCCCGACAGAACAACCAAGAGACCCAGTACTTC	CASSPPRQNNQETQYF
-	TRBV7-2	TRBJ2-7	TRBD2	TGTGCCAGCAGCTTAGTGGCTAGCGGGAGTGTGTATGAGCAGTACTTC	CASSLVASGSVYEQYF
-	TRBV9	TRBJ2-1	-	TGTGCCAGCAGCGTAGGAGGCGAGACCTACAATGAGCAGTTCTTC	CASSVGGETYNEQFF
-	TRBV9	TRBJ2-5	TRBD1	TGTGCCAGCAGCAAGACAGGGCAAGAGACCCAGTACTTC	CASSKTGQETQYF
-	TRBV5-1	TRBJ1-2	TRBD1	TGCGCCAGCAGCGAGGGACAGCTTTACTATGGCTACACCTTC	CASSEGQLYYGYTF
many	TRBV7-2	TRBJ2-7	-	TGTGCCAGCAGCTCAAAGAGGGGGGTGGAGGAGCAGTACTTC	CASSSKRGVEEQYF